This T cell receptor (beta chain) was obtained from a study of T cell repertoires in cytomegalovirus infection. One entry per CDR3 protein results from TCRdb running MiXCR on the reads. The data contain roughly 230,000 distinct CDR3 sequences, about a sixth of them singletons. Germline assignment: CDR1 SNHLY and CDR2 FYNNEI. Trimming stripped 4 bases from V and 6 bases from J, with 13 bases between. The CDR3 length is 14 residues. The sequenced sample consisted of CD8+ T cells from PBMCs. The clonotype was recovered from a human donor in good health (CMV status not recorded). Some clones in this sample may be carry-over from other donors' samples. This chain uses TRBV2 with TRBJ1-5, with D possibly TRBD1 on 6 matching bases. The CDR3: CASSATQGFQPQHF. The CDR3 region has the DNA TGTGCCAGCAGTGCTACACAGGGTTTTCAGCCCCAGCATTTT. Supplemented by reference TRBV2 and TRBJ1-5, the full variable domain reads EPEVTQTPSHQVTQMGQEVILRCVPISNHLYFYWYRQILGQKVEFLVSFYNNEISEKSEIFDDQFSVERPDGSNFTLKIRSTKLEDSAMYFCASSATQGFQPQHFGDGTRLSIL.